Listed below are T cell receptor beta chains from one sample, sequenced in a study of Ad26.COV2.S vaccination and SARS-CoV-2 variants. Data came from immunoSEQ multiplex PCR; TCRdb stores just in-frame clones and leaves some out. The sample contains approximately 280,000 clones, around 87% of which appear only once. The specimen comprised peripheral blood, sampled in a trial of Ad26.COV2.S vaccine versus placebo. The receptors were gathered from a person aged 18-65 years who received the Ad26.COV2.S COVID-19 vaccine or a placebo. Each CDR3 is given with its conserved first and last residue. D genes are given only for firm matches. Clone size is given for some rows only: seen once, a few or many times, or a class if the clone is expanded.

CDR3 protein | CDR3 DNA | V gene | clone size | D gene | J gene
CASRLMGDHQPQHF | TGTGCCAGCAGGCTTATGGGGGATCATCAGCCCCAGCATTTT | TRBV7-8 | few | . | TRBJ1-5
CASSYLANTQYF | TGTGCCAGCAGTTACCTTGCAAATACGCAGTATTTT | TRBV6-2/TRBV6-3 | . | . | TRBJ2-3
CASRPGLAGANEQFF | TGTGCCAGCAGACCAGGACTAGCGGGAGCTAATGAGCAGTTCTTC | TRBV3-1/TRBV3-2 | . | TRBD2 | TRBJ2-1
CASSPGQFGNTIYF | TGTGCCAGCAGCCCGGGACAGTTTGGAAACACCATATATTTT | TRBV6-2/TRBV6-3 | . | TRBD1 | TRBJ1-3
CASSLRRGGDYGYTF | TGTGCCAGCAGCTTGAGGCGGGGAGGAGACTATGGCTACACCTTC | TRBV5-8 | . | . | TRBJ1-2
CASSRPGLDFRAFF | TGTGCCAGCAGCCGTCCGGGACTTGATTTCCGAGCTTTCTTT | TRBV3-1/TRBV3-2 | . | . | TRBJ1-1
CASSPPTAYEQYF | TGTGCCAGCTCACCACCGACAGCCTACGAGCAGTACTTC | TRBV18 | few | . | TRBJ2-7
CASSLDGRADEQYF | TGCGCCAGCAGCTTGGACGGGAGAGCCGACGAGCAGTACTTC | TRBV5-1 | . | . | TRBJ2-7
CASSLSHGELFF | TGTGCCAGCAGCTTATCCCACGGGGAGCTGTTTTTT | TRBV11-3 | few | . | TRBJ2-2
CASSGSGWDQPQHF | TGTGCCAGCAGTGGGTCCGGCTGGGATCAGCCCCAGCATTTT | TRBV2 | . | . | TRBJ1-5
CASSLALGQGANEQYF | TGCGCCAGCAGCTTGGCGCTGGGACAGGGGGCCAACGAGCAGTACTTC | TRBV5-1 | once | TRBD1 | TRBJ2-7
CASTTTGSSSGANVLTF | TGTGCCAGTACCACGACAGGGAGTTCCTCTGGGGCCAACGTCCTGACTTTC | TRBV19 | . | TRBD1 | TRBJ2-6
CASSSKDSPSSYNEQFF | TGTGCCAGCAGCTCCAAGGACTCTCCGAGCTCCTACAATGAGCAGTTCTTC | TRBV13 | . | . | TRBJ2-1
CASSLGQGPKSYEQYF | TGCGCCAGCAGCTTGGGGCAGGGTCCGAAATCCTACGAGCAGTACTTC | TRBV5-1 | once | . | TRBJ2-7
CASSRQGDGYTF | TGTGCCAGCTCTCGACAGGGGGATGGCTACACCTTC | TRBV2 | once | TRBD1 | TRBJ1-2
CASSLWVFGGYTF | TGTGCCAGCAGTTTATGGGTTTTTGGTGGCTACACCTTC | TRBV27 | . | . | TRBJ1-2
CAWGTGEGNQPQHF | TGTGCCTGGGGGACAGGGGAGGGCAATCAGCCCCAGCATTTT | TRBV30 | once | TRBD1 | TRBJ1-5
CATSNWERETQYF | TGTGCCACCAGCAATTGGGAGAGAGAGACCCAGTACTTC | TRBV15 | once | . | TRBJ2-5
CSVVLQGLGNTIYF | TGCAGCGTTGTTCTACAGGGCCTAGGAAACACCATATATTTT | TRBV29-1 | . | . | TRBJ1-3
CASSSQGFNTEAFF | TGTGCCAGCAGTTCCCAGGGTTTCAACACTGAAGCTTTCTTT | TRBV6-5 | once | . | TRBJ1-1
CASSQGATSGNEQFF | TGCGCCAGCAGCCAAGGGGCTACTAGCGGCAATGAGCAGTTCTTC | TRBV4-1 | . | TRBD2 | TRBJ2-1
CAWSVRGANTEAFF | TGTGCCTGGAGTGTGAGGGGGGCCAACACTGAAGCTTTCTTT | TRBV30 | once | . | TRBJ1-1
CASSLAQIYGYTF | TGTGCCAGCAGCTTAGCGCAGATCTATGGCTACACCTTC | TRBV7-9 | . | . | TRBJ1-2
CASSLPSTGTASAIVF | TGTGCCAGCAGTTTGCCATCGACCGGGACAGCCTCTGCGATAGTCTTT | TRBV28 | . | TRBD1 | TRBJ1-1
CASSERAGGWYEQYF | TGTGCCAGCAGTGAACGGGCAGGGGGCTGGTACGAGCAGTACTTC | TRBV6-1 | . | TRBD1 | TRBJ2-7
CASSITGTSLHEQFF | TGTGCCAGCAGTATCACCGGGACTAGCCTACATGAGCAGTTCTTC | TRBV6-2/TRBV6-3 | . | TRBD2 | TRBJ2-1